A selection of T cell receptor beta chains follows, all from one sample in a study of blood T cells in healthy people across ages. MiXCR, run by TCRdb on the 5' RACE reads, gives a single entry per CDR3 protein. The repertoire consists of hundreds of thousands of distinct CDR3 sequences, with around 24% occurring once and the leading ten covering approximately 8.7%. In addition, the sample was reused for a study of T cells of mothers and their children.

Sequencing was performed on blood. The receptors originated from a boy aged 5-17 years in good health. CDR3s include the opening cysteine and the closing phenylalanine or tryptophan. The order of the fields is V gene, clone size, J gene, D gene, CDR3 protein, CDR3 DNA. The D gene is left open where the match is weak. Rows give clone size only sometimes, using once, few, many, or a class for an expanded clone.

TRBV10-3	few	TRBJ1-4	-	CAISEVVNEKLFF	TGTGCCATCAGTGAGGTGGTTAATGAAAAACTGTTTTTT
TRBV6-5	-	TRBJ2-7	TRBD1	CASSYVGTEYEQYF	TGTGCCAGCAGTTACGTAGGGACAGAGTACGAGCAGTACTTC
TRBV4-3	-	TRBJ1-4	-	CASSQVRGVVNEKLFF	TGCGCCAGCAGCCAAGTTCGCGGAGTCGTTAATGAAAAACTGTTTTTT
TRBV5-1	-	TRBJ2-1	-	CASSPRQALYNGQFF	TGCGCCAGCAGCCCGAGACAGGCCCTCTACAATGGGCAGTTCTTC
TRBV5-1	-	TRBJ2-1	TRBD1	CASSLVGTGAYNEQFF	TGCGCCAGCAGCTTGGTAGGGACAGGGGCCTACAATGAGCAGTTCTTC
TRBV5-1	-	TRBJ2-1	TRBD2	CASSERPAGGNEQFF	TGCGCCAGCAGCGAGCGGCCCGCCGGGGGGAATGAGCAGTTCTTC
TRBV19	few	TRBJ1-5	-	CTSSIFVQSNQPQHF	TGTACCAGTAGTATCTTTGTCCAAAGCAATCAGCCCCAGCATTTT
TRBV20-1	-	TRBJ2-1	TRBD2	CSASDLLAEQFF	TGCAGTGCTAGTGACTTACTAGCGGAGCAGTTCTTC
TRBV7-9	few	TRBJ2-2	-	CASLAGSNTGELFF	TGTGCCAGCCTGGCCGGGTCGAACACCGGGGAGCTGTTTTTT
TRBV7-6	few	TRBJ2-3	-	CASSLGISADTRYF	TGTGCCAGCAGCTTAGGGATTAGTGCAGATACGCGGTATTTT
TRBV11-2	few	TRBJ1-5	TRBD1	CASSTRTGAGASLSNQPQHF	TGTGCCAGCAGCACCCGGACAGGGGCCGGAGCATCGCTTAGCAATCAGCCCCAGCATTTT
TRBV6-5	-	TRBJ2-7	-	CASGRGSISYEQYF	TGTGCCAGCGGGCGAGGCAGCATCTCCTACGAGCAGTACTTC
TRBV7-3	-	TRBJ2-1	-	CASSIGWGLYNEQFF	TGTGCCAGCAGCATCGGCTGGGGGCTGTACAATGAGCAGTTCTTC
TRBV29-1	-	TRBJ2-3	-	CSVANTDTQYF	TGCAGCGTTGCCAACACAGATACGCAGTATTTT
TRBV29-1	-	TRBJ2-1	TRBD2	CSVEDFRLAGVFNEQFF	TGCAGCGTTGAAGATTTCCGGCTAGCGGGAGTCTTCAATGAGCAGTTCTTC
TRBV10-3	-	TRBJ2-7	TRBD2	CAISGSGTSKHEQYF	TGTGCCATCAGTGGCTCCGGGACTAGCAAGCACGAGCAGTACTTC
TRBV19	-	TRBJ1-1	-	CASSPWQGGGNTEAFF	TGTGCCAGTAGTCCCTGGCAGGGAGGAGGAAACACTGAAGCTTTCTTT
TRBV20-1	few	TRBJ2-1	-	CSALDRERAGVSYNEQFF	TGCAGTGCCCTTGACAGGGAGAGAGCGGGGGTATCCTACAATGAGCAGTTCTTC
TRBV28	-	TRBJ2-5	-	CASSFFYQETQHF	TGTGCCAGCAGTTTCTTTTACCAAGAGACCCAGCACTTC
TRBV27	few	TRBJ2-4	-	CASSLSSRNIQYF	TGTGCCAGCAGTTTATCCTCCAGAAACATTCAGTACTTC
TRBV2	few	TRBJ2-3	-	CASATGPSTDTQYF	TGTGCCAGCGCGACGGGCCCTAGCACGGATACGCAGTATTTT
TRBV2	-	TRBJ2-7	TRBD1	CASSPQGAPSYEQYF	TGTGCCAGCAGTCCCCAGGGGGCTCCCAGCTACGAGCAGTACTTC
TRBV3-1	-	TRBJ2-1	-	CASSQDPGQEQFF	TGTGCCAGCAGCCAAGATCCGGGACAAGAGCAGTTCTTC
TRBV20-1	-	TRBJ2-7	-	CSAPTTTGYEQYF	TGCAGTGCCCCGACCACAACGGGCTACGAGCAGTACTTC
TRBV7-2	few	TRBJ2-7	-	CASSPKARLGQLGYEQYF	TGTGCCAGCAGCCCCAAAGCCAGGCTCGGACAGCTGGGCTACGAGCAGTACTTC
TRBV5-1	few	TRBJ2-1	TRBD2	CASVFDSGSYNEQFF	TGCGCCAGCGTGTTCGATAGCGGGTCCTACAATGAGCAGTTCTTC
TRBV25-1	few	TRBJ2-7	TRBD1	CASSEDRGDSYEQYF	TGTGCCAGCAGTGAAGACAGGGGGGATTCCTACGAGCAGTACTTC
TRBV7-8	many	TRBJ2-7	-	CASSSYGAEQYF	TGTGCCAGCAGCTCGTATGGGGCCGAGCAGTACTTC
TRBV7-9	-	TRBJ2-5	-	CTSSFLQVAFRETQYF	TGTACCAGCAGCTTTCTCCAGGTGGCCTTTAGGGAGACCCAGTACTTC
TRBV2	once	TRBJ2-3	TRBD2	CARKPRKTSGNKLDTQYF	TGTGCCAGAAAACCACGGAAGACTAGCGGGAACAAGCTGGATACGCAGTATTTT
TRBV19	few	TRBJ2-1	TRBD2	CASSTGTSVYEHYF	TGTGCCAGTAGTACAGGGACTAGCGTTTACGAGCATTACTTC
TRBV11-1	few	TRBJ2-7	-	CARHLDNGWKEYF	TGTGCCAGGCACCTTGATAATGGGTGGAAGGAGTACTTC